This is a list of T cell receptor beta chains from one sample in a study of chronic HIV infection and antiretroviral therapy. TCRdb ran MiXCR on the 5' RACE reads and lists one entry per CDR3 protein. This sample has approximately 30,000 distinct CDR3 sequences; about 9.7% occur once, and the top ten carry roughly 2.7%. The sequenced sample consisted of peripheral blood. All receptors come from an adult who had HIV and had not received antiretroviral therapy, or was an uninfected healthy control (not recorded which). Both conserved end residues are part of each CDR3. The order of the fields is CDR3 protein, CDR3 DNA, CDR3 length, V gene, clone size, D gene, J gene. D genes are given only for firm matches. Clone size is shown for a subset of rows, as once, few, many or a class of expanded clone.

CASSPHPYYGYTF | TGTGCCAGCAGCCCCCACCCTTACTATGGCTACACCTTC | 13 | TRBV7-8 | . | . | TRBJ1-2
CASGFAGGASGYTF | TGTGCTAGTGGTTTTGCAGGGGGCGCGAGTGGCTACACCTTC | 14 | TRBV12-5 | . | TRBD1 | TRBJ1-2
CASSQDRAGNGKLFF | TGCGCCAGCAGCCAAGATCGAGCGGGTAATGGAAAACTGTTTTTT | 15 | TRBV4-1 | . | . | TRBJ1-4
CSVSRTEAFF | TGCAGCGTTAGTCGAACTGAAGCTTTCTTT | 10 | TRBV29-1 | many | . | TRBJ1-1
CASSLLGISGANVLTF | TGTGCCAGCAGTTTACTAGGCATCTCTGGGGCCAACGTCCTGACTTTC | 16 | TRBV12-3/TRBV12-4 | . | . | TRBJ2-6
CASSKPAEQYF | TGTGCCAGCAGCAAACCGGCCGAGCAGTACTTC | 11 | TRBV21-1 | many | . | TRBJ2-7
CSAPPLGGAAYNEQFF | TGCAGTGCTCCCCCCCTTGGGGGGGCGGCCTACAATGAGCAGTTCTTC | 16 | TRBV20-1 | . | . | TRBJ2-1
CSARPGQGNYEQYF | TGCAGTGCCAGACCGGGACAGGGGAACTACGAGCAGTACTTC | 14 | TRBV20-1 | many | TRBD1 | TRBJ2-7
CASRRPYNEQFF | TGTGCCAGCAGGCGTCCATACAATGAGCAGTTCTTC | 12 | TRBV6-2/TRBV6-3 | many | . | TRBJ2-1
CSARGGKAGGFSSYEQYF | TGCAGTGCTAGAGGAGGCAAGGCGGGGGGTTTTAGCTCCTACGAGCAGTACTTC | 18 | TRBV20-1 | many | TRBD2 | TRBJ2-7
CASREQGEVSNQPQHF | TGCGCCAGCAGGGAACAGGGGGAAGTAAGCAATCAGCCCCAGCATTTT | 16 | TRBV4-1 | few | TRBD1 | TRBJ1-5
CASSQGPGRSGTEAFF | TGCGCCAGCAGCCAAGGGCCGGGGCGCAGTGGTACTGAAGCTTTCTTT | 16 | TRBV4-3 | many | . | TRBJ1-1
CASSEGTSYNEQFF | TGTGCCAGCAGTGAAGGCACCTCCTACAATGAGCAGTTCTTC | 14 | TRBV27 | . | . | TRBJ2-1
CASSLIGERSPLHF | TGTGCCAGCAGCTTAATAGGGGAAAGATCACCCCTCCACTTT | 14 | TRBV7-9 | many | . | TRBJ1-6
CASSQGGGGLSNTGELFF | TGCGCCAGCAGCCAAGGGGGAGGGGGTCTTTCGAACACCGGGGAGCTGTTTTTT | 18 | TRBV4-3 | many | . | TRBJ2-2
CASIPISGRSFYEQYF | TGTGCCAGCATCCCCATCTCGGGCAGGAGCTTCTACGAGCAGTACTTC | 16 | TRBV6-2/TRBV6-3 | . | . | TRBJ2-7
CASSTRRGTGSNTEAFF | TGTGCCAGCAGTACCCGGCGGGGGACAGGTTCGAACACTGAAGCTTTCTTT | 17 | TRBV28 | . | TRBD1 | TRBJ1-1
CASSPGGGDYGYTF | TGTGCCAGCAGCCCAGGGGGCGGCGACTATGGCTACACCTTC | 14 | TRBV11-2 | . | TRBD1 | TRBJ1-2
CSVEGVTSGDYEQYF | TGCAGCGTTGAAGGGGTAACTAGCGGCGACTACGAGCAGTACTTC | 15 | TRBV29-1 | many | TRBD2 | TRBJ2-7
CASSLEPRQDGYTF | TGTGCCAGCAGCTTAGAACCAAGGCAAGATGGCTACACCTTC | 14 | TRBV11-2 | few | . | TRBJ1-2
CASSLQGQGEQYF | TGTGCCAGCAGTTTACAGGGGCAGGGTGAGCAGTACTTC | 13 | TRBV5-6 | many | TRBD1 | TRBJ2-7
CSASRGQWERNQPQHF | TGCAGTGCTAGCAGGGGGCAGTGGGAGAGAAATCAGCCCCAGCATTTT | 16 | TRBV20-1 | . | TRBD1 | TRBJ1-5
CASKNTGELFF | TGTGCCAGCAAGAACACCGGGGAGCTGTTTTTT | 11 | TRBV3-1 | many | . | TRBJ2-2
CSVGQGQETQYF | TGCAGCGTAGGACAGGGGCAAGAGACCCAGTACTTC | 12 | TRBV29-1 | many | TRBD1 | TRBJ2-5
CSVTSYTDTQYF | TGCAGCGTTACCTCTTACACAGATACGCAGTATTTT | 12 | TRBV29-1 | many | . | TRBJ2-3
CASRGPSEKLFF | TGTGCCAGCAGGGGACCGAGCGAAAAACTGTTTTTT | 12 | TRBV28 | . | . | TRBJ1-4
CASRPSTLTGELFF | TGCGCCAGCAGACCTTCTACCCTCACCGGGGAGCTGTTTTTT | 14 | TRBV4-3 | many | . | TRBJ2-2
CSARQVLNTEAFF | TGCAGCGCCCGACAGGTCTTGAACACTGAAGCTTTCTTT | 13 | TRBV29-1 | . | . | TRBJ1-1
CASRLTSGDPTDTQYF | TGTGCCAGCAGATTGACTAGCGGGGATCCGACAGATACGCAGTATTTT | 16 | TRBV2 | many | TRBD2 | TRBJ2-3
CASSVTSGFHNEQFF | TGTGCCAGCAGCGTGACTAGCGGGTTTCACAATGAGCAGTTCTTC | 15 | TRBV7-8 | many | TRBD2 | TRBJ2-1
CASSESWLGEQYF | TGTGCCAGCAGCGAGTCGTGGCTGGGAGAGCAGTACTTC | 13 | TRBV6-4 | many | . | TRBJ2-7
CASRKGSGANVLTF | TGTGCCAGCAGGAAGGGGAGTGGGGCCAACGTCCTGACTTTC | 14 | TRBV28 | many | . | TRBJ2-6
CASSSRDRDYNEQFF | TGTGCCAGCAGTTCCCGGGACAGGGATTACAATGAGCAGTTCTTC | 15 | TRBV7-2 | medium-sized | TRBD1 | TRBJ2-1
CASSLVGQGTDTQYF | TGTGCCAGCAGCTTAGTTGGACAAGGCACAGATACGCAGTATTTT | 15 | TRBV7-6 | . | . | TRBJ2-3
CASSLLQETQYF | TGTGCCAGCAGCTTATTACAAGAGACCCAGTACTTC | 12 | TRBV7-2 | . | . | TRBJ2-5
CATSSIETGVDTEAFF | TGTGCCACCAGCAGCATCGAGACAGGGGTTGACACTGAAGCTTTCTTT | 16 | TRBV15 | many | TRBD1 | TRBJ1-1
CAISDTGSHEQYF | TGTGCCATCAGTGACACAGGGTCACACGAGCAGTACTTC | 13 | TRBV10-3 | few | . | TRBJ2-7
CASSLGSGNTIYF | TGTGCCAGCAGTTTGGGCTCTGGAAACACCATATATTTT | 13 | TRBV28 | many | . | TRBJ1-3
CSARSFSDQPQHF | TGCAGTGCCCGGTCCTTTTCAGATCAGCCCCAGCATTTT | 13 | TRBV20-1 | . | . | TRBJ1-5
CSAEGDRGSYNEQFF | TGCAGCGCCGAGGGGGACAGGGGCTCCTACAATGAGCAGTTCTTC | 15 | TRBV29-1 | many | TRBD1 | TRBJ2-1
CASSHGTGSTDTQYF | TGTGCCAGCAGCCACGGGACAGGGAGCACAGATACGCAGTATTTT | 15 | TRBV6-2/TRBV6-3 | few | TRBD1 | TRBJ2-3
CASSFMGFTDTQYF | TGTGCCAGCAGTTTCATGGGGTTCACAGATACGCAGTATTTT | 14 | TRBV27 | . | . | TRBJ2-3
CSVLGGVSGNTIYF | TGCAGCGTTTTAGGGGGAGTCTCTGGAAACACCATATATTTT | 14 | TRBV29-1 | few | . | TRBJ1-3
CASKRGGTNNEQFF | TGTGCCAGCAAAAGGGGGGGTACCAACAATGAGCAGTTCTTC | 14 | TRBV14 | . | . | TRBJ2-1
CASSLGTLPLTQYF | TGTGCCAGCAGTCTCGGGACCCTCCCACTGACGCAGTATTTT | 14 | TRBV12-3/TRBV12-4 | many | . | TRBJ2-3
CSVDTGATFF | TGCAGCGTTGATACAGGGGCAACTTTCTTT | 10 | TRBV29-1 | few | TRBD1 | TRBJ1-1
CSGTGLHTDTQYF | TGCAGCGGGACGGGACTCCACACAGATACGCAGTATTTT | 13 | TRBV29-1 | many | . | TRBJ2-3
CASSLAGPNEKLFF | TGTGCCAGCAGCCTTGCAGGGCCTAATGAAAAACTGTTTTTT | 14 | TRBV9 | many | . | TRBJ1-4
CASSDSGDNQPQHF | TGTGCCAGCAGTGACTCAGGAGACAATCAGCCCCAGCATTTT | 14 | TRBV6-4 | medium-sized | . | TRBJ1-5
CASRGDPTTDTQYF | TGTGCCAGCAGGGGGGACCCGACCACAGATACGCAGTATTTT | 14 | TRBV27 | . | . | TRBJ2-3
CASSSLQGKNTEAFF | TGTGCCAGCAGTTCCCTACAAGGGAAGAACACTGAAGCTTTCTTT | 15 | TRBV27 | few | . | TRBJ1-1
CSVELIDTQYF | TGCAGCGTTGAACTGATAGATACGCAGTATTTT | 11 | TRBV29-1 | few | . | TRBJ2-3
CASSFQGTEAFF | TGTGCCAGCAGCTTCCAGGGCACTGAAGCTTTCTTT | 12 | TRBV7-9 | many | . | TRBJ1-1